Listed here is a single T cell receptor beta chain. Its antigen remains undetermined. Per-base qualities were not stored, and no clone one base away is much larger. Receptors were amplified or captured by 5' RACE. The instrument was an Illumina HiSeq 2500. The second PCR ran for roughly 7 to 11 cycles and used a J-beta primer mix along with a sample-barcoded 5' primer. Each TCR beta cDNA molecule received a unique molecular identifier from a template-switch 5' adaptor carrying 12 random nucleotides. Each sample yielded at least 3 million CDR3-containing paired-end reads. The Mint cDNA synthesis kit, primed by a TRBC-specific oligonucleotide, was used to synthesize first-strand cDNA from all RNA. All cDNA was treated with uracil-DNA glycosylase and then went through a first 18-cycle PCR with the universal primers M1SS and BC2_uni_R. Processing in the source paper ran as follows. Normalization of each sample was performed by random selection of 1 million high-quality reads, each carrying a distinct molecular identifier. Reads with shared molecular identifiers were discarded instead of being binned into consensus sequences. MiTCR, run with a Q25 quality threshold and the strictest error-elimination algorithm, handled CDR3 identification, clonotype clustering and error correction. A nonparametric unseen species model with Euler transformation was used to estimate a lower bound on total TCR beta diversity. Clones were called with MiXCR by TCRdb after fastp trimmed the public reads at Q25, and only in-frame beta chains were retained. Entries that share a CDR3 protein sequence are merged under the most common genes and DNA. Here the V and J calls rest on TCRdb's processing, not on the authors' analysis. Counted in this sample were 650,000 or so distinct CDR3 sequences; under 65% of them appeared once. The top ten hold roughly 13% of the sample.

V and J are trimmed by 6 bases and 4 bases, and the gene matches miss 18 bases of the junction. Taken from cysteine to phenylalanine, the CDR3 has 18 residues. CDR3 DNA only is kept here, 54 bases in frame from base 1. CDR1 and CDR2, looked up from the germline V gene, are MDHEN and SYDVKM. This entry comes from a study of blood T cells in healthy people across ages (dated by TCRdb to between 2014 and 2017). For the study in its entirety: In model experiments, roughly one uniquely barcoded TCR beta cDNA molecule per two T cells was captured by template switching. Using deep sequencing normalized with unique cDNA molecular identifiers, the study measured how TCR beta repertoire diversity changes with age. The donors were divided into four age groups: young (average approximately 16 years), middle-aged (approximately 39), aged (about 60) and long-lived (82). To avoid experimental bias, donors of different ages were distributed randomly across sequencing lanes. Two additional independent replicas of 1 million unique cDNA reads from the same blood draw were analyzed for two donors (one aged 18 to 30 and one aged 80 or older).

Systemically healthy Caucasian individuals from Russia, 39 in total and aged about 6 to 95 years, were included as donors. Each donor gave ten milliliters of peripheral blood, collected into EDTA-treated Vacutainer tubes. Ficoll-Paque density-gradient centrifugation was used to isolate PBMCs, with at least 6.5 million per sample. Total RNA was extracted from PBMCs with Trizol reagent, with at least 6 micrograms obtained per sample. For every donor, an aliquot of PBMCs went through flow cytometry to measure the percentages of naive CD45RAhigh/CD27high T cells. The paper as a whole reports these results and caveats: Estimates of total diversity based on one million sequenced T cells were regarded as lower bounds and as underestimates. The CMV infection status of donors was not known, potentially confounding age-related changes in expanded clonotypes. Compared with the aged group, the long-lived group had more naive CD4+ T cells, fewer expanded clones and increased TCR diversity, suggesting age selection. Since profiling was done on bulk unsorted PBMCs, naive and antigen-experienced compartments could not be conclusively compared. Observed TCR beta diversity per million T cells fell roughly linearly with age, and a significant reduction was already apparent by age around 44. There was a strong correlation between observed TCR beta diversity and the percentage of naive T cells measured by flow cytometry.

This clonotype originated in a woman of 80 years or more in good health. The sequence links TRBV28 to TRBJ2-3, with 8 bases aligning to TRBD2. The sequenced sample was blood. The CDR3: CASSPSPGLGILSDTQYF. The DNA sequence is given as TGTGCCAGCAGCCCCTCTCCGGGACTAGGGATTCTGTCAGATACGCAGTATTTT.